This entry lists 22 T cell receptor beta chains sequenced from one sample in a study of cytomegalovirus exposure and HLA in healthy donors. The PCR employed 60 Vbeta primers together with 13 Jbeta primers. TCRdb keeps only in-frame clones here, not all; method: immunoSEQ multiplex PCR. The profile shows some 150,000 clones, about 86% of them singletons. Specimen: PBMCs. Receptor source: a woman in her thirties in good health and CMV-seronegative.

V and J are TRBV5-6 and TRBJ1-5; maybe TRBD1 (6 bases). The V gene's germline CDR1 is SGHDT and CDR2 YYEEEE. The germline V and J ends were trimmed by 0 bases and 6 bases, with 13 bases remaining between them. The CDR3 runs to 15 residues. In nucleotides, the CDR3 is TGTGCCAGCAGCTTGGGAGGACAGAAAGGTCAGCCCCAGCATTTT. This sequence encodes CASSLGGQKGQPQHF.

This rearrangement joins TRBV6-5 to TRBJ1-1; D gene uncertain. V was trimmed by 2 bases and J by 0 bases, leaving 7 bases between them. In germline, CDR1 is MNHEY, CDR2 SVGAGI. This CDR3 has 14 amino acids. The CDR3 is CASSYGGMNTEAFF. CDR3 in DNA: TGTGCCAGCAGTTACGGCGGGATGAACACTGAAGCTTTCTTT.

Comments on this clone: A read error may account for a junction end that differs from germline. This sequence joins TRBV6-5 and TRBJ1-1; D perhaps matches TRBD1 (6 bases). This CDR3 has 15 residues. CDR1 is MNHEY, CDR2 SVGAGI, per germline. The CDR3 DNA sequence: TGTGCCAGCAGTTACTCGGGGCAGGGGAACGCTGAAGCTTTCTTT. Translation: CASSYSGQGNAEAFF.

Comment on this clone: The sample carries other DNA sequences with the same CDR3. The chain joins TRBV18 to TRBJ1-1; TRBD1 aligns across 7 bases. Germline CDR1 reads KGHSH; CDR2 reads LQKENI. With V trimmed by 3 bases and J by 5 bases, 6 bases remained unmatched. The CDR3 is made up of 14 amino acids. The CDR3 bases are TGTGCCAGCTCACCTCAGGGGGAAGGGACTGAAGCTTTCTTT. It is translated as CASSPQGEGTEAFF. Full variable domain (outside the CDR3, taken from reference TRBV18 and TRBJ1-1): NAGVMQNPRHLVRRRGQEARLRCSPMKGHSHVYWYRQLPEEGLKFMVYLQKENIIDESGMPKERFSAEFPKEGPSILRIQQVVRGDSAAYFCASSPQGEGTEAFFGQGTRLTVV.

The chain links TRBV5-4 to TRBJ1-6; D gene unclear. The germline gives CDR1 SGHNT, CDR2 YYREEE (reference sequence). The germline V and J ends were trimmed by 2 bases and 5 bases, with 8 bases remaining between them. The CDR3 contains 14 residues. The CDR3 sequence: CASSLGRDNSPLHF. The DNA for the CDR3 is TGTGCCAGCAGCTTAGGGAGGGATAATTCACCCCTCCACTTT.

This rearrangement joins TRBV19 to TRBJ2-5, with 9 bases that match TRBD2. The J call may be wrong; the DNA end is better matched by TRBJ2-7. CDR1 LNHDA and CDR2 SQIVND come from the germline V gene (reference sequence). The CDR3 is made up of 14 amino acids. CDR3 DNA sequence: TGTGCCAGTAGTGCCGAAGCGGGAGGATACGAGCAGTACTTC. Translated: CASSAEAGGYEQYF.

This clone was seen a single time. The V call is TRBV7-6, the J call TRBJ2-1; the match to TRBD2 covers 7 bases. This CDR3 is built from 16 residues. V shed 5 bases, J shed 7 bases, and the junction held 14 bases outside the gene matches. CDR1 and CDR2 from the germline V gene are SGHVS and FNYEAQ. The CDR3 here is CASSERWEGMRNEQFF. The CDR3 DNA is TGTGCCAGCAGCGAACGATGGGAGGGAATGAGGAATGAGCAGTTCTTC.

J is TRBJ1-2 and V is TRBV5-5; D unresolved. Between the trimmed V and J ends, which lost 3 bases and 5 bases, there was a span of 14 bases. Per the germline V gene, CDR1 is SGHKS and CDR2 is YYEKEE (reference sequence). The CDR3 sequence is 14 residues long. The CDR3 reads CASSSDRGGYGYTF. The CDR3 DNA reads TGTGCCAGCAGCTCTGACCGGGGAGGTTATGGCTACACCTTC.

This sequence joins TRBV5-8 and TRBJ2-7; 9 bases fit TRBD2. Germline V gene data show CDR1 as SGHTS and CDR2 as YDEGEE. V lost 5 bases, J lost 6 bases, and 9 bases stayed unmatched. The CDR3 contains 14 residues. CDR3 in amino acids: CASRLAGDGREQYF. CDR3 bases: TGTGCCAGCAGATTAGCGGGAGACGGTCGCGAGCAGTACTTC.

The genes are TRBV19 and TRBJ2-5, with TRBD2 identical over 12 bases. V was clipped by 3 bases and J by 4 bases; unmatched bases: 9. This CDR3 spans 17 amino acids. Germline V CDR1 and CDR2: LNHDA, SQIVND (reference sequence). The CDR3 bases are TGTGCCAGTAGTATCCTAGCGGGGGGGCCGGGAGGAGAGACCCAGTACTTC. Its protein product is CASSILAGGPGGETQYF.

This clone appeared a single time. The rearrangement links TRBV6-6 to TRBJ2-7; 10 positions agree with TRBD1. The CDR3 totals 14 residues. With 5 bases clipped from V and 3 bases from J, the junction kept 4 bases outside the gene matches. The V gene's germline CDR1 is MNHNY and CDR2 SVGAGI (reference sequence). The DNA for the CDR3 is TGTGCCAGCAGTCCCGGACAGGGGGTCTACGAGCAGTACTTC. It is translated as CASSPGQGVYEQYF.

V usage is TRBV30 and J usage is TRBJ1-6; TRBD1 matches 9 bases. The CDR3 extends over 16 amino acids. Per germline, CDR1 GTSNPN and CDR2 SVGIG (reference sequence). V lost 3 bases and J lost 7; bases outside the gene matches: 10. The CDR3 region has the DNA TGTGCCTGGAGGGCCCCACCGGGACAGGGAAATTCACCCCTCCACTTT. Translation: CAWRAPPGQGNSPLHF. The full variable domain, in which reference TRBV30 and TRBJ1-6 provide the parts outside the CDR3, is SQTIHQWPATLVQPVGSPLSLECTVEGTSNPNLYWYRQAAGRGLQLLFYSVGIGQISSEVPQNLSASRPQDRQFILSSKKLLLSDSGFYLCAWRAPPGQGNSPLHFGNGTRLTVT.

This clone was seen a handful of times. The chain joins TRBV6-7 to TRBJ1-5; a weak D match, TRBD1 (5 bases). TRBV6-7 falls under the ORF class, with uncertain function. V lost 2 bases and J 0 bases, leaving 8 bases between the germline ends. CDR3 length: 15 residues. In nucleotides, the CDR3 is TGTGCCAGCAGTTACGGGGGGGATAGCAATCAGCCCCAGCATTTT. Translation gives CASSYGGDSNQPQHF.

V usage is TRBV5-4 and J usage is TRBJ1-1; D perhaps matches TRBD1 (6 bases). V dropped 0 bases and J dropped 3 bases, with 9 bases sitting between them. The CDR3 extends over 14 amino acids. Germline loops: CDR1 SGHNT, CDR2 YYREEE (reference sequence). The CDR3 spells CASSLDRVDTEAFF. The CDR3 DNA sequence: TGTGCCAGCAGCTTGGACAGGGTAGACACTGAAGCTTTCTTT.

The chain joins TRBV19 to TRBJ1-5; 10 nucleotides align to TRBD1. The CDR3 is made up of 15 amino acids. The junction had 5 bases not matched to a gene; V was cut back by 6 bases and J by 3 bases. In germline, CDR1 is LNHDA, CDR2 SQIVND (reference sequence). The CDR3 nucleotides are TGTGCCAGTAGCGGGACAGGGGACTTCAATCAGCCCCAGCATTTT. Amino acids: CASSGTGDFNQPQHF.

This clone has just one count. The chain recombines TRBV27 with TRBJ2-6; no reliable D call. The CDR3 covers 15 residues. The V end was cut by 6 bases, the J end by 4 bases, with 13 bases between. Germline CDR1 MNHEY, CDR2 SMNVEV (reference sequence). The CDR3 loop is CASRELGRGANVLTF. CDR3 nucleotides: TGTGCCAGCAGGGAACTCGGCAGGGGGGCCAACGTCCTGACTTTC.

The rearrangement links TRBV19 to TRBJ1-1; tentative D call: TRBD1 (5 bases). The germline CDR1 and CDR2 sequences are LNHDA and SQIVND (reference sequence). Deletions cut 1 base from V and 0 bases from J, with 15 bases between. This CDR3 has 17 amino acids. CDR3 in amino acids: CASSIGGDGLMNTEAFF. CDR3 in DNA: TGTGCCAGTAGTATAGGCGGGGACGGATTAATGAACACTGAAGCTTTCTTT.

The chain joins TRBV4-1 to TRBJ2-6; perhaps TRBD1 as D (6 bases). The CDR3 length is 16 residues. The V end was cut by 0 bases, the J end by 4 bases, with 10 bases between. Germline CDR1 is MGHRA and CDR2 is YSYEKL. The CDR3 loop reads CASSQDRGSGANVLTF. CDR3 bases: TGCGCCAGCAGCCAAGATAGGGGGTCGGGGGCCAACGTCCTGACTTTC.

This clone was observed a few times. The chain has TRBV27 and TRBJ1-5; D gene unclear. The germline V and J ends were trimmed by 0 bases and 5 bases, with 5 bases remaining between them. The CDR3 loop spans 13 amino acids. Germline CDR1 reads MNHEY; CDR2 reads SMNVEV (reference sequence). CDR3 nucleotides: TGTGCCAGCAGTTTATCGTCGGATCAGCCCCAGCATTTT. This sequence encodes CASSLSSDQPQHF.

This clone was detected a few times. J is TRBJ1-2 and V is TRBV6-4, with 7 nucleotides matching TRBD1. The CDR3 contains 14 residues. Looked up from germline, CDR1 is MRHNA and CDR2 is SNTAGT. The trim removed 8 bases at V and 8 bases at J, leaving 14 bases unmatched. CDR3 DNA sequence: TGTGCCAGCGGAAGACAGGGCGGAGGTGGAGGCTACACCTTC. It yields the protein CASGRQGGGGGYTF.

This chain links TRBV7-9 with TRBJ2-2, with D tentatively TRBD2 (5 bases). Germline CDR1 SEHNR, CDR2 FQNEAQ (reference sequence). CDR3 size: 12 residues. Trimming took 3 bases from V and 7 from J, leaving 6 bases between them. CDR3 DNA sequence: TGTGCCAGCAGCTTCGGGGACGGGGAGCTGTTTTTT. Its translation is CASSFGDGELFF.

This sequence joins TRBV5-4 and TRBJ1-6; D possibly corresponds to TRBD1 (5 bases). Germline-derived CDR1 and CDR2 are SGHNT and YYREEE (reference sequence). V gave up 2 bases and J gave up 0 bases, with 9 bases separating them. This CDR3 comprises 16 residues. The DNA for the CDR3 is TGTGCCAGCAGCTTAGACAGTAGCTCCTATAATTCACCCCTCCACTTT. Its translation: CASSLDSSSYNSPLHF.